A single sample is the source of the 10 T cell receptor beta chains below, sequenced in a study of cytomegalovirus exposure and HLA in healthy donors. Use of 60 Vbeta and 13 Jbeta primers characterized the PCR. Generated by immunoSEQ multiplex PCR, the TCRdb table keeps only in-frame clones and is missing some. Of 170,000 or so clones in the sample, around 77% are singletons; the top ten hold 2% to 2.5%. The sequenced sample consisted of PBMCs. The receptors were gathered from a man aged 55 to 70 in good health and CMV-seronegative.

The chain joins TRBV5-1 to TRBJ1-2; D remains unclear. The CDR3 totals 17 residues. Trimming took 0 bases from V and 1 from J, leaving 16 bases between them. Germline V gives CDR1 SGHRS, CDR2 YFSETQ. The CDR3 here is CASSLGPSTSHNYGYTF. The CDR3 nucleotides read TGCGCCAGCAGCTTGGGGCCCTCCACATCTCATAACTATGGCTACACCTTC.

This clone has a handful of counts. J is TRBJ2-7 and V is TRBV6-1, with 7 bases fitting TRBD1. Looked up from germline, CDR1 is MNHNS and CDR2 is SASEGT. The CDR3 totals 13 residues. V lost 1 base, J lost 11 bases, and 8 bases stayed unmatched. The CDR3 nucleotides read TGTGCCAGCAGTGAAGGGGACAGCCGAGCAAAGTACTTC. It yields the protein CASSEGDSRAKYF.

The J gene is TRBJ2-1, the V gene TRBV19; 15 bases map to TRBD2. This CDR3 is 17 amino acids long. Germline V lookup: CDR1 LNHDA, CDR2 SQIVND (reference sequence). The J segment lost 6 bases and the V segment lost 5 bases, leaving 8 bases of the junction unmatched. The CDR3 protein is CASSGTSGRILTNEQFF. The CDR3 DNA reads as TGTGCCAGTAGTGGGACTAGCGGGAGGATTCTTACCAATGAGCAGTTCTTC.

CDR3 region: CASSLHSGNTIYF. Here the CDR3 DNA reads TGTGCCAGCAGTTTACACTCTGGAAACACCATATATTTT. The chain has TRBV27 and TRBJ1-3; D unresolved. The length of the CDR3 is 13 residues. Trimming stripped 2 bases from V and 0 bases from J, with 2 bases between. Germline assignment: CDR1 MNHEY and CDR2 SMNVEV (reference sequence).

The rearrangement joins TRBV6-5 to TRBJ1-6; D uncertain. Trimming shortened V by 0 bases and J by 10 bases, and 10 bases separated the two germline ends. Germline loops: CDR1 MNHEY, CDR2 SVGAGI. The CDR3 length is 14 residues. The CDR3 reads CASSYSNPGSPLHF. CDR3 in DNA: TGTGCCAGCAGTTACTCGAATCCCGGGTCACCCCTCCACTTT.

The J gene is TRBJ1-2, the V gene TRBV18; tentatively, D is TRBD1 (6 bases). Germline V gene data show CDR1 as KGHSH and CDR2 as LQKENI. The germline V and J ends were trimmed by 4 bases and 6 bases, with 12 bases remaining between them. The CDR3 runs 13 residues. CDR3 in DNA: TGTGCCAGCTCACGCGGGGGCGGTAATGGCTACACCTTC. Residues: CASSRGGGNGYTF. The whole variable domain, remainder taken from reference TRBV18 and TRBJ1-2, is NAGVMQNPRHLVRRRGQEARLRCSPMKGHSHVYWYRQLPEEGLKFMVYLQKENIIDESGMPKERFSAEFPKEGPSILRIQQVVRGDSAAYFCASSRGGGNGYTFGSGTRLTVV.

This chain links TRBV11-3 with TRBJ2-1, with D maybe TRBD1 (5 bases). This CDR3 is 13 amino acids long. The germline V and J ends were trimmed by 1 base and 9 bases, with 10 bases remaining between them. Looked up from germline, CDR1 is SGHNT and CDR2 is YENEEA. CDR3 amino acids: CASSLARGGEQFF. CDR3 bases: TGTGCCAGCAGCTTAGCTAGGGGCGGTGAGCAGTTCTTC.

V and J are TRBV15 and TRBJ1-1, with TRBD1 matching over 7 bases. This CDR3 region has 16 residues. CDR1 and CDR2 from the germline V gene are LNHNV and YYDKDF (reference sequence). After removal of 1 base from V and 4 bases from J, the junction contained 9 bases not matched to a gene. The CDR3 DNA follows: TGTGCCACCAGCAGAGGGGACAGCCATTCCCTCACTGAAGCTTTCTTT. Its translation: CATSRGDSHSLTEAFF.

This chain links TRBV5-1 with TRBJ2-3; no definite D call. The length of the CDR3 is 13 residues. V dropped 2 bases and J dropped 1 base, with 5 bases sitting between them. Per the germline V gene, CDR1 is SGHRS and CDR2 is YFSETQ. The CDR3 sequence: CASSFRGTDTQYF. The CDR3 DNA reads TGCGCCAGCAGCTTCCGGGGCACAGATACGCAGTATTTT. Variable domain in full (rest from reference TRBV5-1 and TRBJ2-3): KAGVTQTPRYLIKTRGQQVTLSCSPISGHRSVSWYQQTPGQGLQFLFEYFSETQRNKGNFPGRFSGRQFSNSRSEMNVSTLELGDSALYLCASSFRGTDTQYFGPGTRLTVL.

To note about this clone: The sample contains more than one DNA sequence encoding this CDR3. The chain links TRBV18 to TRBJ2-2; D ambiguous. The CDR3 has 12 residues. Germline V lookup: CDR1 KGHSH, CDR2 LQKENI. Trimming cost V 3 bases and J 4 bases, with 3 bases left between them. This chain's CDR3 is CASSPSTGELFF. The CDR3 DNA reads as TGTGCCAGCTCACCCAGCACCGGGGAGCTGTTTTTT.